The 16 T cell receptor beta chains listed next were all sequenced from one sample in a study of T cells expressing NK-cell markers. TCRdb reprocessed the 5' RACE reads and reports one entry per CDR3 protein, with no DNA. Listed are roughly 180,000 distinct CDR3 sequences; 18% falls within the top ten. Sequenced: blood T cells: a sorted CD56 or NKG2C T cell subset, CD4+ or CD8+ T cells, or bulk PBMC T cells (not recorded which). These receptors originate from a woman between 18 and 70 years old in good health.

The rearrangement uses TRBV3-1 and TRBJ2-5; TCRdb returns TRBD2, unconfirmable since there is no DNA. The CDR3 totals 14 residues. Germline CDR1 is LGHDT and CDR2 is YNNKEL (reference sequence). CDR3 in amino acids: CASSHDTSWETQYF.

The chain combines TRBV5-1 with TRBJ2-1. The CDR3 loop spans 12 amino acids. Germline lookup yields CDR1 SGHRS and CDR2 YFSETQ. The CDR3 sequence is CASSGDLDEQFF.

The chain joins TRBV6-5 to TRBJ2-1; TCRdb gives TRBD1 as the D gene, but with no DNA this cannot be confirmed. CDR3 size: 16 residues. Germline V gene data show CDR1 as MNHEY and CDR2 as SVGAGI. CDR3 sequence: CASSYSRGIGGLEQFF.

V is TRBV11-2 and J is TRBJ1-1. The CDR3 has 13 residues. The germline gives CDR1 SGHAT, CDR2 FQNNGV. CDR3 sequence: CASSLERPTEAFF.

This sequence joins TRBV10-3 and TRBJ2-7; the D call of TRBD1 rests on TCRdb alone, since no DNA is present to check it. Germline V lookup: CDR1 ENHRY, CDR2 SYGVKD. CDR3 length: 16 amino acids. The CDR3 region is CAISPPIAGASYEQYF.

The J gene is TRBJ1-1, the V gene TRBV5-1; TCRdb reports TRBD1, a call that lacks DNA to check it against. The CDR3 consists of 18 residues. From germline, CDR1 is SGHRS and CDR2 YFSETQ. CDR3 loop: CASSLDGLKRGFGTEAFF.

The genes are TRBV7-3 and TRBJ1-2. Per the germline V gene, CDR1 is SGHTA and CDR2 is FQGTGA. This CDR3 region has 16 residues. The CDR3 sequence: CASSSSIQPTYYGYTF.

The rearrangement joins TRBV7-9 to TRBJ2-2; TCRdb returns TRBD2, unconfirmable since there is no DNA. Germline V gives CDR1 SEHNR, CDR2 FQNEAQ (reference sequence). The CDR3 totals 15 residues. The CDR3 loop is CASSSGAGDTGELFF. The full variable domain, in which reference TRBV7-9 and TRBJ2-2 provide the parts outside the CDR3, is DTGVSQNPRHKITKRGQNVTFRCDPISEHNRLYWYRQTLGQGPEFLTYFQNEAQLEKSRLLSDRFSAERPKGSFSTLEIQRTEQGDSAMYLCASSSGAGDTGELFFGEGSRLTVL.

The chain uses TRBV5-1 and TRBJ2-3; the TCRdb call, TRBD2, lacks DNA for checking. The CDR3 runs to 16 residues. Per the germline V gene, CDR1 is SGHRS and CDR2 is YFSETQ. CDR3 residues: CASSPGTSGLTDTQYF.

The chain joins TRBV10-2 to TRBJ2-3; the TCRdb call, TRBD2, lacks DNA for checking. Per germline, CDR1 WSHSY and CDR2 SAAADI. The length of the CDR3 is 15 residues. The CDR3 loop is CASSESSLAGGSQYF.

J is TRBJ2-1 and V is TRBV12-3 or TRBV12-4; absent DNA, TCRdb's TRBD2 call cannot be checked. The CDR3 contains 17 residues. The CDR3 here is CASSFGRTHPTYNEQFF.

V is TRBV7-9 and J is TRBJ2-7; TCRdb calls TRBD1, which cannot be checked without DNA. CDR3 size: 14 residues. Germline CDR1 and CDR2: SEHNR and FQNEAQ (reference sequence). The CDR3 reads CASSPGTGPGEQYF.

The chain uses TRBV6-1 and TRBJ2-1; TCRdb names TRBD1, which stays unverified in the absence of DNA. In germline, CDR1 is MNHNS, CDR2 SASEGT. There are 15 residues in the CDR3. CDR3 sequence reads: CASRQQGFNYNEQFF.

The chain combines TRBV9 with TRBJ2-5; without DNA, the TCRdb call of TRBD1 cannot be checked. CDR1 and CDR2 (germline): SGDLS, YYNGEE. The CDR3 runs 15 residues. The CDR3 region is CASSSVSGSGETQYF.

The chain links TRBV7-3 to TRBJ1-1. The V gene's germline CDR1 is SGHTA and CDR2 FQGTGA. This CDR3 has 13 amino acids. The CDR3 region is CASSYLVGTEAFF. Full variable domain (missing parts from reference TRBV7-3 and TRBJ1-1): GAGVSQTPSNKVTEKGKYVELRCDPISGHTALYWYRQSLGQGPEFLIYFQGTGAADDSGLPNDRFFAVRPEGSVSTLKIQRTERGDSAVYLCASSYLVGTEAFFGQGTRLTVV.

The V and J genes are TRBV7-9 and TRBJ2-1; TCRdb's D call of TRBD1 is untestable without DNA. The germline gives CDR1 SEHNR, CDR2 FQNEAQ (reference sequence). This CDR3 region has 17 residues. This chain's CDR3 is CASSSAAGTGKLNEQFF.